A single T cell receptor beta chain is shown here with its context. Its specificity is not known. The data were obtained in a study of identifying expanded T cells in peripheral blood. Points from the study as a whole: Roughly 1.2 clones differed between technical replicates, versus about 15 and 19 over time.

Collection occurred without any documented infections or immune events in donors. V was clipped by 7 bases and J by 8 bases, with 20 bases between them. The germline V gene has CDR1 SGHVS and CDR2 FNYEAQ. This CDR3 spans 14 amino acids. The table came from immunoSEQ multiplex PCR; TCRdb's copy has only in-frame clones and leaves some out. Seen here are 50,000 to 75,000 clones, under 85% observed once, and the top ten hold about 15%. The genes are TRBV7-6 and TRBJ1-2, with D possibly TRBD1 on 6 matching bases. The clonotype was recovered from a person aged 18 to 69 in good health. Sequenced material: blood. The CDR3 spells CASTQGGWGSGYTF. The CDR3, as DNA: TGTGCCAGCACCCAAGGGGGGTGGGGCTCCGGCTACACCTTC. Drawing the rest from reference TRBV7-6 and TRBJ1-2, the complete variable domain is GAGVSQSPRYKVTKRGQDVALRCDPISGHVSLYWYRQALGQGPEFLTYFNYEAQQDKSGLPNDRFSAERPEGSISTLTIQRTEQRDSAMYRCASTQGGWGSGYTFGSGTRLTVV.